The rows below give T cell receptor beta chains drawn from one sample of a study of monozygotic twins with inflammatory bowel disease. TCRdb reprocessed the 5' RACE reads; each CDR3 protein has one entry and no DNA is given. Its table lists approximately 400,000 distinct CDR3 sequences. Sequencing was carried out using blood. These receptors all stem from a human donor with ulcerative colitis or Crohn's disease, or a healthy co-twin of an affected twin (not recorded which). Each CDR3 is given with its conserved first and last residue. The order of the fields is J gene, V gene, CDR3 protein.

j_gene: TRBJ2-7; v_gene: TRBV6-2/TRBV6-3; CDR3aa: CASSGTGKFYEQYF
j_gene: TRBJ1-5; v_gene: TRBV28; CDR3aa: CASTLLGGNQPQHF
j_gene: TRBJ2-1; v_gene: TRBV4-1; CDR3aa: CASSQKTGEYNEQFF
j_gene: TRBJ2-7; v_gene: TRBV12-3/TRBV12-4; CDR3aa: CASRTLRTGSDREQYF
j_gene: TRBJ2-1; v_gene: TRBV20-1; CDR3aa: CSARGRGVDGEQFF
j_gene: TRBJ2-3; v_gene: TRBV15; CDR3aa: CATSRTRGALTDTQYF
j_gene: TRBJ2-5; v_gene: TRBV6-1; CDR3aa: CASSRTSGVVQETQYF
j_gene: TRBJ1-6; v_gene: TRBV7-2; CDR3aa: CASSSQGDRGSSPLHF
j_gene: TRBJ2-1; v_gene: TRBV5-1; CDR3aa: CASSLAPSGIVEQFF
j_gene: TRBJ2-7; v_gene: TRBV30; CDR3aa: CAWSRGPFSYEQYF
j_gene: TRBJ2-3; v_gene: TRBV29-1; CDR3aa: CSVGRKGTRGLDTQYF
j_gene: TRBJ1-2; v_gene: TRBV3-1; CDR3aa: CASSYESDGYTF
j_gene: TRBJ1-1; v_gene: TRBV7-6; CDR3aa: CASSPSRQSWNTEAFF
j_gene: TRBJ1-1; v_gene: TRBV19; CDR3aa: CASSIGTVPSAFF
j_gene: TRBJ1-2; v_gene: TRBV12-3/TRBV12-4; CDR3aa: CASSYRGSYGYTF
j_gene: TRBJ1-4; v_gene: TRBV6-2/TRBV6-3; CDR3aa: CASSPQPEKLFF
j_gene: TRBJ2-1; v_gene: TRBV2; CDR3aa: CATGAYNEQFF
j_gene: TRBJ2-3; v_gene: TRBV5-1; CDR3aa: CASSFGGGASTDTQYF
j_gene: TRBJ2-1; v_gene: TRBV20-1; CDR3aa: CSARDPRGAGDEQFF
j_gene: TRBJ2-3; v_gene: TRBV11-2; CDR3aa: CASSQRGSTDTQYF
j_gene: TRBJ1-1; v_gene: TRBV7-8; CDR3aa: CASSLEGRGWPEAFF
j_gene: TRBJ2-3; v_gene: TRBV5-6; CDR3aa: CASSWGTSGDTQYF
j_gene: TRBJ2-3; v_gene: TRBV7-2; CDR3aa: CASSPRGAGGDTQYF
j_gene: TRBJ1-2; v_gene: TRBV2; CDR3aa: CASSAEGAGFYGYTF
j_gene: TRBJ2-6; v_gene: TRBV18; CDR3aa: CASSPQTSGANVLTF
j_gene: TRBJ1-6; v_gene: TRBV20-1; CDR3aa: CSARSTYNSPLHF
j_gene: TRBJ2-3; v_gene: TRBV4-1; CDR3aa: CASSQGLGGDTQYF
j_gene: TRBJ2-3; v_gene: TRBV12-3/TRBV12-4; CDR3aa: CASSSSKATDTQYF
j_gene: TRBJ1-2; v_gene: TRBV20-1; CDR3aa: CSATAGQGVRGYTF
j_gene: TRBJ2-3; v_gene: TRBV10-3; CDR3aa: CAISENTVPPDTQYF
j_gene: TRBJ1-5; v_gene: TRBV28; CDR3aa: CASSRADPIMAQHF
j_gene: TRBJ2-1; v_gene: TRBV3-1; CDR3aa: CASSQDSGSGGAAYNEQFF
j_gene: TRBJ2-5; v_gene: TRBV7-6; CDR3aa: CASSGWTSETQYF